This paragraph reports one T cell receptor beta chain. No antigen is known for it. There are no base qualities to consult, and no much larger clone falls within one base. The data are from a study of T-cell memory formation after mild COVID-19 (dated by TCRdb to 2020 to 2022). Describing the broader study: Most TCR sequence clusters were specific to one of the two donors. In a couple of donors, T-cell clones that expanded and contracted after mild COVID-19 were tracked by sequencing TCRalpha and TCRbeta repertoires over time. Two young, previously healthy adult volunteers, one female and one male, were included in the cohort. Points the paper makes about the study in general: Whether the second-wave clones peaking on day 37 were SARS-CoV-2 specific was not confirmed. Some responding clones were detected in pre-infection memory, which suggested that pre-existing cross-reactive memory T cells had joined the SARS-CoV-2 response. Balanced CD4/CD8 phenotypes were observed for clones contracting from day 15 to 85, whereas a bias towards CD4+ was observed for a second wave of clones expanding from day 15 to 37. The study covered only a couple of mild cases, and larger cohorts including severe cases with pre-infection samples were considered necessary. Contracting CD4+ clones turned up mainly in the CM and EM memory subsets, whereas EMRA was where CD8+ clones were enriched.

Data came from an Illumina NovaSeq 6000. TCRalpha and TCRbeta cDNA libraries were built by 5'RACE with constant-segment primers, adding sample barcodes and unique molecular identifiers. Trizol reagent was used to extract RNA from every sample. Amplification of the libraries took two PCR steps, and the second step added a second sample barcode plus Illumina TruSeq adapters. The libraries were sequenced on an Illumina NovaSeq using 2 x 150 bp paired-end reads. The published analysis was carried out like this. The reads were demultiplexed and collapsed into UMI-guided consensus sequences using migec v1.2.7. With mixcr v2.1.11, UMI consensuses were aligned to TRA and TRB V and J templates and assembled into clonotypes. Expanded or contracted clonotypes were those called significant by both edgeR and NoisET, with noise models trained on biological replicates. For edgeR calls, the thresholds were a false discovery rate-adjusted p below 0.01 and a log2 fold-change of 1. As an exploratory analysis of dynamics, max-normalized trajectories of the 1000 most abundant clonotypes were examined with PCA combined with hierarchical clustering. The CD4 or CD8 phenotype of responding clones was assigned using the separately sequenced CD4+ and CD8+ repertoires. TCRdb reworked the public reads: Q25 trimming with fastp, MiXCR clone assembly, productive beta chains retained. Rows merge per CDR3 protein into single entries with the most common DNA and genes. For this entry, the V and J calls and clone size follow TCRdb and not the study's own pipeline. Here the sample has roughly 450,000 distinct CDR3 sequences; under 20% occur a single time. The ten top clones hold under 25% of the sample.

V trim: 2 bases; J trim: 2 bases; unmatched bases: 2. CDR3 length: 15 amino acids, cysteine to phenylalanine. Only the CDR3 portion is preserved as DNA: 45 bases, with reading frame beginning at the first base. For CDR1 and CDR2, the germline V gene (reference sequence) lists LNHDA and SQIVND. PBMCs were isolated by Ficoll-Paque density gradient centrifugation. The sample comprised PBMCs or a T cell subset sorted from them (not recorded which). This chain joins TRBV19 to TRBJ2-1; the central 8 bases match TRBD2. This TCR was recovered from a man younger than 35 who had mild COVID-19 (a few samples of this study predate the infection). The sample titles of this study are shuffled in the database, so cell type and time point are left out; the donor was told from shared clones. The nucleotide sequence is TGTGCCAGTAGTATATCGGGACTAGCCTACAATGAGCAGTTCTTC. It is translated as CASSISGLAYNEQFF.